The 9 T cell receptor beta chains below all came from one sample that was sequenced in a study of blood T cell repertoires in COVID-19. The method was immunoSEQ multiplex PCR; TCRdb's version includes in-frame clones alone and lacks a portion of them. The sample includes some 250,000 clones, approximately 84% of them seen just once. The material sequenced was peripheral blood. These receptors all come from a man aged 45-60 years with active or convalescent COVID-19.

This sequence joins TRBV5-8 and TRBJ1-2, with D unresolved. In germline, CDR1 is SGHTS, CDR2 YDEGEE. The CDR3 sequence is 16 residues long. V shed 0 bases and J shed 2 bases, with 14 bases lying between them. As DNA, the CDR3 is TGTGCCAGCAGCTTGGCAGTGGGCAGTTTAAACTATGGCTACACCTTC. It yields the protein CASSLAVGSLNYGYTF.

The chain links TRBV7-2 to TRBJ2-7; TRBD2 aligns across 8 bases. CDR1 and CDR2 from the germline V gene are SGHTA and FQGNSA. V was pared by 6 bases and J by 12 bases, with 13 bases of the junction left unmatched. The CDR3 sequence is 13 residues long. CDR3 DNA: TGTGCCAGCAGTTCATCGCCCCTAGCGGGCTGGTACTTC. This sequence encodes CASSSSPLAGWYF.

The genes are TRBV5-4 and TRBJ2-1; D is perhaps TRBD1 (5 bases). With 4 bases removed from V and 9 bases from J, the gap between germline ends came to 14 bases. The CDR3 totals 13 residues. Germline loops: CDR1 SGHNT, CDR2 YYREEE (reference sequence). The CDR3 sequence: CASSTDIRGEQFF. CDR3 bases: TGTGCCAGCAGCACCGACATTAGGGGTGAGCAGTTCTTC.

The chain is built from TRBV30 and TRBJ1-2; no definite D call. Trimming pared 3 bases from V and 4 bases from J, leaving 12 bases between. The CDR3 totals 13 residues. CDR1 and CDR2 from the germline V gene are GTSNPN and SVGIG (reference sequence). The CDR3 DNA follows: TGTGCCTGGAGGGCGGGCACAGTCTATGGCTACACCTTC. It yields the protein CAWRAGTVYGYTF.

The chain recombines TRBV10-3 with TRBJ1-3, with no clear D. In germline, CDR1 is ENHRY, CDR2 SYGVKD. This CDR3 spans 12 amino acids. V was trimmed by 2 bases and J by 7 bases, leaving 6 bases between them. DNA of the CDR3: TGTGCCATCAGTGAGACCGGGAACACCATATATTTT. Its protein product is CAISETGNTIYF.

The rearrangement joins TRBV5-1 to TRBJ2-1; 8 bases are a match to TRBD2. CDR3 size: 17 residues. The trim removed 1 base at V and 2 bases at J, leaving 8 bases unmatched. Germline CDR1 SGHRS, CDR2 YFSETQ. The CDR3 bases are TGCGCCAGCAGCTTGTGGGCGGGGGGCCCCCCCTACAATGAGCAGTTCTTC. It is translated as CASSLWAGGPPYNEQFF.

The gene calls are TRBV28 and TRBJ1-2; D might be TRBD1 (5 bases). Germline V gene lookup returns CDR1 MDHEN and CDR2 SYDVKM. Trimming took off 6 bases at V and 3 bases at J, with 11 bases between the two ends. CDR3 length: 13 amino acids. The DNA of the CDR3 is TGTGCCAGCAGGAGATCGGGGGACTATGGCTACACCTTC. As protein: CASRRSGDYGYTF.

The chain carries TRBV7-9 and TRBJ2-7; 7 bases match TRBD1. The length of the CDR3 is 13 residues. J lost 6 bases, V lost 6 bases, and 8 bases had no gene match. Germline CDR1 is SEHNR and CDR2 is FQNEAQ (reference sequence). For the CDR3, the DNA is TGTGCCAGCAGATCGGACAGGACCCTCGAGCAGTACTTC. Protein product: CASRSDRTLEQYF.

This sequence joins TRBV7-2 and TRBJ1-1; tentative D call: TRBD1 (6 bases). There are 15 residues in the CDR3. Germline CDR1 and CDR2: SGHTA and FQGNSA. V shed 2 bases and J shed 1 base, with 11 bases lying between them. The CDR3 coding sequence is TGTGCCAGCAGCTTAATGGGGGCCAGGAACACTGAAGCTTTCTTT. Translating gives CASSLMGARNTEAFF.